This passage covers 20 T cell receptor beta chains from one sample sequenced in a study of Graves' ophthalmopathy and Graves' hyperthyroidism. CDR3 regions of TCR beta were amplified from RNA transcripts. HTBI primers primed a first-round RT-PCR, and a second-round multiplex PCR followed. One entry per CDR3 protein, called by TCRdb with MiXCR from the multiplex PCR reads. Among a few hundred thousand distinct CDR3 sequences, about 40% were seen once, and the ten largest hold less than 4.5%. Material: peripheral blood or thyroid tissue (not recorded which). These receptors all come from an adult man with Graves' hyperthyroidism.

This clonotype was found many times. The J gene is TRBJ1-4, the V gene TRBV7-2; no reliable D call. The CDR3 spans 15 residues. Germline V lookup: CDR1 SGHTA, CDR2 FQGNSA. V lost 1 base, J lost 5 bases, and 11 bases lay in between. CDR3 sequence (DNA): TGTGCCAGCAGCTTAGATGGGGTGGGGAATGAAAAACTGTTTTTT. Encoded protein: CASSLDGVGNEKLFF. The whole variable domain, filled in from reference TRBV7-2 and TRBJ1-4, reads GAGVSQSPSNKVTEKGKDVELRCDPISGHTALYWYRQSLGQGLEFLIYFQGNSAPDKSGLPSDRFSAERTGGSVSTLTIQRTQQEDSAVYLCASSLDGVGNEKLFFGSGTQLSVL.

Many counts were recorded for this clonotype. The chain carries TRBV5-1 and TRBJ1-2; TRBD1 matches 7 bases. There are 15 residues in the CDR3. J was trimmed by 4 bases and V by 1 base; bases with no gene match: 7. CDR1 and CDR2 from the germline V gene are SGHRS and YFSETQ. CDR3: CASSLRQGESYGYTF. DNA for the CDR3: TGCGCCAGCAGCTTGAGACAGGGAGAAAGCTATGGCTACACCTTC.

The sample holds many counts of this clonotype. The chain carries TRBV7-8 and TRBJ2-7; D is possibly TRBD1 (7 bases). Germline CDR1 SGHVS, CDR2 FQNEAQ. V gave up 5 bases and J gave up 6 bases, with 11 bases separating them. CDR3 length equals 12 residues. The CDR3 is CASSAGQFEQYF. The CDR3 nucleotides are TGTGCCAGCAGCGCGGGACAGTTCGAGCAGTACTTC.

This clonotype was detected many times. The chain is built from TRBV20-1 and TRBJ1-4, with 9 positions matching TRBD1. V dropped 0 bases and J dropped 8; count of bases not matched to a gene: 4. CDR3 size: 14 residues. Germline V gives CDR1 DFQATT, CDR2 SNEGSKA (reference sequence). The CDR3 DNA reads TGCAGTGCTAGAGAACAGGGGGCTAGAGAAAAACTGTTTTTT. It translates to CSAREQGAREKLFF.

Many counts were recorded for this clonotype. V usage is TRBV19 and J usage is TRBJ1-4; D gene uncertain. The CDR3 extends over 13 amino acids. The V end lost 3 bases, the J end lost 10 bases, and 12 bases lay between the germline ends. Germline V gene lookup returns CDR1 LNHDA and CDR2 SQIVND (reference sequence). The chain's CDR3 is CASSMGRTGKLFF. CDR3 sequence (DNA): TGTGCCAGTAGTATGGGCCGGACTGGAAAACTGTTTTTT.

This clonotype was found many times. The chain links TRBV7-2 to TRBJ1-1, with 7 nucleotides matching TRBD1. The germline V gene has CDR1 SGHTA and CDR2 FQGNSA. V dropped 8 bases and J dropped 10; count of bases not matched to a gene: 16. This CDR3 contains 14 residues. This CDR3 reads CASATTTGLGSAFF. CDR3 in DNA: TGTGCCAGCGCTACTACGACAGGGCTGGGCTCAGCTTTCTTT.

About this clonotype itself: The conserved closing phenylalanine or tryptophan is absent in this CDR3, likely reflecting a read error. The DNA is omitted, as the CDR3 cannot be located on it reliably, and the CDR3 follows TCRdb's listing. This sequence joins TRBV7-9 and TRBJ1-1; the D call in the table, TRBD1, was not verified against the DNA. The germline gives CDR1 SEHNR, CDR2 FQNEAQ (reference sequence). The CDR3 numbers 15 amino acids, ends counted. CDR3 amino acids: CASSLAAPDNSEAFS.

This clonotype was picked up a small number of times. J is TRBJ1-2 and V is TRBV6-5; D unresolved. The CDR3 is 13 amino acids. CDR1 and CDR2 from the germline V gene are MNHEY and SVGAGI. V was pared by 4 bases and J by 2 bases, with 8 bases between. CDR3 sequence: CASSWVGNYGYTF. DNA for the CDR3: TGTGCCAGCAGTTGGGTAGGGAACTATGGCTACACCTTC.

This CDR3 reads CASSHAMSGNTIYF. The CDR3 coding sequence is TGCGCCAGCAGCCACGCCATGTCTGGAAACACCATATATTTT. The J gene is TRBJ1-3, the V gene TRBV5-1; D not certain. V was pared by 4 bases and J by 1 base, with 9 bases between. The CDR3 covers 14 residues. The V gene's germline CDR1 is SGHRS and CDR2 YFSETQ.

The V call is TRBV7-9, the J call TRBJ2-1, with 10 bases lining up with TRBD2. Germline CDR1 reads SEHNR; CDR2 reads FQNEAQ (reference sequence). V shed 5 bases and J 4 bases; nucleotides not matched to a gene: 8. The CDR3 loop spans 16 amino acids. The CDR3 loop reads CASSKILAGKYNEQFF. The CDR3 bases are TGTGCCAGCAGCAAGATACTAGCGGGGAAATACAATGAGCAGTTCTTC.

V gene TRBV29-1 combines with J gene TRBJ2-7; the match to TRBD2 covers 7 bases. This CDR3 has 12 residues. The ends lost 8 bases at V and 3 bases at J; junction bases unmatched: 7. Germline CDR1 is SQVTM and CDR2 is ANQGSEA. The DNA for the CDR3 is TGCAGCAGTGAACTAGCGATCTACGAGCAGTACTTC. Translating it yields CSSELAIYEQYF.

The table lists this clonotype with a few counts. The chain links TRBV5-4 to TRBJ2-7; the D gene could be TRBD1 or TRBD2 (5 bases each). The V gene's germline CDR1 is SGHNT and CDR2 YYREEE (reference sequence). This CDR3 has 15 amino acids. V lost 4 bases and J lost 1, with 15 bases in between. The CDR3 region has the DNA TGTGCCAGCAGCCCCCCCGGGACGCCGTCCTACGAGCAGTACTTC. Translated, it gives CASSPPGTPSYEQYF.

Only a few counts were recorded for this clonotype. V is TRBV30 and J is TRBJ2-7; D is perhaps TRBD1 or TRBD2 (7 bases each). V shed 0 bases and J shed 7 bases, with 13 bases lying between them. CDR1 is GTSNPN and CDR2 is SVGIG in the germline V gene (reference sequence). The CDR3 is 13 amino acids. This CDR3 is CAWSVLRGGEQYF. The CDR3 coding sequence is TGTGCCTGGAGTGTACTCAGGGGGGGTGAGCAGTACTTC. Supplemented by reference TRBV30 and TRBJ2-7, the full variable domain reads SQTIHQWPATLVQPVGSPLSLECTVEGTSNPNLYWYRQAAGRGLQLLFYSVGIGQISSEVPQNLSASRPQDRQFILSSKKLLLSDSGFYLCAWSVLRGGEQYFGPGTRLTVT.

This clonotype was recorded many times. J is TRBJ1-1 and V is TRBV2; TRBD1 is a possible D gene (5 bases). The CDR3 covers 14 residues. CDR1 is SNHLY, CDR2 FYNNEI, per germline. V lost 4 bases, J lost 5 bases, and 14 bases lay in between. CDR3 coding DNA: TGTGCCAGCAGTGCCCAGGGTGCGGGAACTGAAGCTTTCTTT. Protein: CASSAQGAGTEAFF.

This clonotype was seen many times. The rearrangement joins TRBV20-1 to TRBJ2-7; TRBD1 matches 7 bases. Trimming took 5 bases from V and 6 from J; bases not matched to a gene: 10. Per germline, CDR1 DFQATT and CDR2 SNEGSKA (reference sequence). The CDR3 is 13 residues long. The CDR3 nucleotides are TGCAGTGCTGTTCGGACAGGAAATTTCGAGCAGTACTTC. It encodes CSAVRTGNFEQYF.

The genes are TRBV24-1 and TRBJ1-1; weak D call: TRBD1 (6 bases). V was pared by 2 bases and J by 1 base, with 10 bases between. Germline V gene sequence: CDR1 KGHDR, CDR2 SFDVKD. The CDR3 sequence is 15 residues long. The CDR3 loop is CATSDSGGANTEAFF. The CDR3 nucleotides are TGTGCCACCAGTGATTCCGGGGGCGCGAACACTGAAGCTTTCTTT.

CDR3 DNA: TGCGCCAGCAGCTTGGTTCCGGGGGCGAACCAAGAGACCCAGTACTTC. Residues: CASSLVPGANQETQYF. The rearrangement joins TRBV5-1 to TRBJ2-5; the D call may be TRBD1 or TRBD2 (6 bases each). The CDR3 covers 16 residues. Germline assignment: CDR1 SGHRS and CDR2 YFSETQ. Trimming took off 0 bases at V and 0 bases at J, with 12 bases between the two ends. The whole variable domain, filled in from reference TRBV5-1 and TRBJ2-5, reads KAGVTQTPRYLIKTRGQQVTLSCSPISGHRSVSWYQQTPGQGLQFLFEYFSETQRNKGNFPGRFSGRQFSNSRSEMNVSTLELGDSALYLCASSLVPGANQETQYFGPGTRLLVL.

The chain recombines TRBV10-2 with TRBJ2-5; perhaps TRBD2 as D (6 bases). CDR3 length: 15 amino acids. With 6 bases removed from V and 4 bases from J, the gap between germline ends came to 18 bases. CDR1 and CDR2 from the germline V gene are WSHSY and SAAADI. CDR3 region: CASSVDYTGAETQYF. DNA for the CDR3: TGCGCCAGCAGCGTTGATTACACGGGAGCAGAGACCCAGTACTTC.

V gene TRBV12-3 or TRBV12-4 combines with J gene TRBJ1-5; the D gene is possibly TRBD1 (5 bases). The V gene lost 1 base and the J gene lost 1 base, with 14 bases spanning the gap. The CDR3 has 17 residues. The CDR3 loop is CASSLDLGVVSNQPQHF. The CDR3 nucleotides are TGTGCCAGCAGTTTAGATTTAGGGGTGGTGAGCAATCAGCCCCAGCATTTT.

The chain employs TRBV2 and TRBJ2-7; 8 bases agree with TRBD2. The end of the DNA aligns better with TRBJ2-1, so the J call may be wrong. Germline CDR1 and CDR2: SNHLY and FYNNEI. The CDR3 has 17 residues. CDR3 region: CASSDPRTSRTYNEQFF. In DNA, the CDR3 is TGTGCCAGCAGTGACCCAAGGACTAGCAGAACCTACAATGAGCAGTTCTTC.